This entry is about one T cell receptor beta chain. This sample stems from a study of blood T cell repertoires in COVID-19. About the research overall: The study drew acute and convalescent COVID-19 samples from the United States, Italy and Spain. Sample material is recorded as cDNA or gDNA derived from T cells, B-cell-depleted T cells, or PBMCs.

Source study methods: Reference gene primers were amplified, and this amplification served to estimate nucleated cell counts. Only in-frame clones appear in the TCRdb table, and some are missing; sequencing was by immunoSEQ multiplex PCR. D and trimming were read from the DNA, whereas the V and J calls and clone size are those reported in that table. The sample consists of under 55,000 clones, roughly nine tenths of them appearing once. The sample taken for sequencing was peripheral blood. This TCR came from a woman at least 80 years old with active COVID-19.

The CDR3 reads CASRPRGRFNYGYTF. The CDR3 DNA sequence: TGTGCCAGCAGGCCCAGGGGGCGGTTTAACTATGGCTACACCTTC. The chain combines TRBV6-5 with TRBJ1-2; TRBD1 matches at 8 bases. CDR3 length equals 15 residues. The germline gives CDR1 MNHEY, CDR2 SVGAGI. The ends lost 6 bases at V and 1 base at J; junction bases unmatched: 7.